The sequence of this T cell receptor beta chain was determined in a study of CD4 T cells in relation to SARS-CoV-2 and coronaviruses. Regarding the study as a whole: Crossreactivity was assessed only for spike protein, not other viral proteins.

Before the COVID-19 pandemic, during about 2011-2019, CD4+ T cells were taken from unexposed donors. Isolation of CD4+ T cells took place after less than twelve days in culture. As cell numbers allowed, unexposed-donor CD4+ T cells faced SARS-CoV-2 S/N and four cold-coronavirus spikes. Of note for this clone: Antigen unknown.

Using immunoSEQ multiplex PCR, the repertoire was profiled, and TCRdb retains in-frame clones only, with some absent. The profile covers under 25,000 clones, with roughly 74% appearing a single time and approximately 15% taken by the ten largest. The receptor's source is a human donor in good health. The sequenced material came from CD4+ T cells from PBMCs, cultured in vitro.

Here the CDR3 reads CASSIVVKETQYF. Here the CDR3 DNA reads TGTGCCAGTAGTATAGTAGTTAAAGAGACCCAGTACTTC. The chain is built from TRBV19 and TRBJ2-5; D unclear. Germline CDR1 and CDR2: LNHDA and SQIVND (reference sequence). CDR3 length: 13 residues. The ends were cut back, 1 base at V and 3 bases at J, with 6 bases in the middle.